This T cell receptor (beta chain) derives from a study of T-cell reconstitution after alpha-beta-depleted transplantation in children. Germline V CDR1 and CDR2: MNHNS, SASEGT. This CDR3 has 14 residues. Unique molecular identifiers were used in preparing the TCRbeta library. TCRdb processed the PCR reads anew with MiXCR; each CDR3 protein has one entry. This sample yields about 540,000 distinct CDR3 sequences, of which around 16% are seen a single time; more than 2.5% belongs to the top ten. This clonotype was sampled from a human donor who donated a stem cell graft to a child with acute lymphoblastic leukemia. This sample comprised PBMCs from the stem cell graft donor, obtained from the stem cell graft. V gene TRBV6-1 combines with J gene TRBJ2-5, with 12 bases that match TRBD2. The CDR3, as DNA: TGTGGGTCCCGACTAGCGGGAGTGGGGGAGACCCAGTACTTC. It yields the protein CGSRLAGVGETQYF.